Shown below are 15 T cell receptor beta chains from a single sample sequenced in a study of cytomegalovirus exposure and HLA in healthy donors. The PCR was carried out with 60 Vbeta primers and 13 Jbeta primers. Libraries were prepared by immunoSEQ multiplex PCR; TCRdb keeps only in-frame clonotypes and omits some of them. The table records 160,000 or so clones, around 80% of them present only once. Sequencing was done on a sample of PBMCs. The receptors shown here come from a woman between 35 and 50 years old in good health and CMV-seronegative.

The rearrangement joins TRBV27 to TRBJ1-5; the match to TRBD1 covers 9 bases. V lost 10 bases and J lost 5; bases outside the gene matches: 9. Germline V gene sequence: CDR1 MNHEY, CDR2 SMNVEV (reference sequence). This CDR3 has 14 amino acids. The CDR3 here is CATQTGGRHQPQHF. The CDR3 DNA reads as TGTGCCACCCAGACAGGGGGTCGCCATCAGCCCCAGCATTTT.

The table lists this clone with a count of one. The chain couples TRBV28 to TRBJ2-4; 9 bases are shared with TRBD2. The CDR3 has 15 amino acids. Germline V lookup: CDR1 MDHEN, CDR2 SYDVKM. V trimming: 7 bases; J trimming: 6 bases; junction bases outside the gene matches: 10. DNA for the CDR3: TGTGCCAGCAATGGGATAGCGGGAGCCCTAAACATTCAGTACTTC. Residues: CASNGIAGALNIQYF.

This clone was picked up one time. The chain joins TRBV7-3 to TRBJ2-3, with a possible D match to TRBD2 (6 bases). CDR1 and CDR2 (germline): SGHTA, FQGTGA. The ends were cut back, 4 bases at V and 4 bases at J, with 15 bases in the middle. The CDR3 length is 15 residues. The CDR3 DNA reads TGTGCCAGCAGCTCGACGGGAGTCGGCGCAGATACGCAGTATTTT. Its translation: CASSSTGVGADTQYF.

The chain combines TRBV5-6 with TRBJ2-7, with 8 bases identical to TRBD2. Germline V gene data show CDR1 as SGHDT and CDR2 as YYEEEE. The CDR3 totals 19 residues. The V and J ends lost 0 bases and 0 bases, in that order; junction bases with no gene match: 14. CDR3 nucleotide sequence: TGTGCCAGCAGCTTGGGGGGGGTCGGGGAGCGGGAGAACTCCTACGAGCAGTACTTC. Amino acid sequence: CASSLGGVGERENSYEQYF.

The genes are TRBV19 and TRBJ2-3; 7 bases fit TRBD1. Trimming at V came to 6 bases and at J to 4 bases, leaving 7 bases not matched to a gene. Germline V lookup: CDR1 LNHDA, CDR2 SQIVND (reference sequence). The length of the CDR3 is 14 residues. The CDR3 here is CASSQGQVADTQYF. CDR3 nucleotides: TGTGCCAGTAGCCAAGGACAGGTCGCAGATACGCAGTATTTT.

This clone was seen just once. This chain links TRBV27 with TRBJ2-1; D may be TRBD1 (6 bases). Trimming took 3 bases from V and 10 from J, leaving 13 bases between them. Germline lookup yields CDR1 MNHEY and CDR2 SMNVEV (reference sequence). The CDR3 sequence is 13 residues long. CDR3 DNA: TGTGCCAGCAGTTTGGCAGGGGCCCAGGAGCAGTTCTTC. Its protein is CASSLAGAQEQFF.

The chain has TRBV2 and TRBJ1-5; D call uncertain. V gave up 0 bases and J gave up 6 bases, with 12 bases separating them. Germline CDR1 and CDR2: SNHLY and FYNNEI. This CDR3 spans 15 amino acids. CDR3 nucleotides: TGTGCCAGCAGTGAAGCAAGAGGGCCGGGTCAGCCCCAGCATTTT. Translating gives CASSEARGPGQPQHF.

V is TRBV5-1 and J is TRBJ2-7, with D perhaps TRBD2 (5 bases). Germline V CDR1 and CDR2: SGHRS, YFSETQ. Trimming cost V 5 bases and J 2 bases, with 8 bases left between them. There are 12 residues in the CDR3. DNA for the CDR3: TGCGCCAGCAGGGCGGGTCCCTACGAGCAGTACTTC. Translation: CASRAGPYEQYF.

The chain joins TRBV5-4 to TRBJ2-1; D is perhaps TRBD2 (6 bases). The V end lost 1 base, the J end lost 7 bases, and 9 bases lay between the germline ends. Looked up from germline, CDR1 is SGHNT and CDR2 is YYREEE (reference sequence). The CDR3 is made up of 13 amino acids. The CDR3 coding sequence is TGTGCCAGCAGCTTGACCGGGACTAATGAGCAGTTCTTC. This encodes CASSLTGTNEQFF.

CDR3 in amino acids: CASSYGQGNTIYF. In DNA form, the CDR3 reads TGTGCCAGCAGTTACGGGCAGGGAAACACCATATATTTT. The chain couples TRBV6-5 to TRBJ1-3; D uncertain. CDR1 and CDR2 from the germline V gene are MNHEY and SVGAGI. The CDR3 consists of 13 residues. Between the trimmed V and J ends, which lost 2 bases and 4 bases, there was a span of 6 bases.

The chain links TRBV30 to TRBJ1-6; D is unclear. The V gene lost 3 bases and the J gene lost 5 bases, with 5 bases spanning the gap. Germline CDR1 GTSNPN, CDR2 SVGIG (reference sequence). The CDR3 spans 12 residues. This chain's CDR3 is CAWSANNSPLHF. The CDR3 DNA reads TGTGCCTGGAGCGCTAATAATTCACCCCTCCACTTT.

The CDR3 loop reads CASSQVGSGRANGYNEQFF. For the CDR3, the DNA is TGCGCCAGCAGCCAAGTCGGTAGCGGGAGGGCCAATGGTTACAATGAGCAGTTCTTC. The gene calls are TRBV4-1 and TRBJ2-1, with 11 bases identical to TRBD2. The V gene end was trimmed by 1 base and the J gene end by 4 bases; junction bases not matched to a gene: 12. This CDR3 has 19 residues. Germline V CDR1 and CDR2: MGHRA, YSYEKL.

This chain connects TRBV13 to TRBJ1-2; 7 positions agree with TRBD1. Germline lookup yields CDR1 PRHDT and CDR2 FYEKMQ (reference sequence). The CDR3 covers 13 residues. Germline trimming cut 3 bases from V and 4 bases from J; bases unmatched to any gene: 2. The CDR3 nucleotides read TGTGCCAGCAGCTTCGGGACAGTCTATGGCTACACCTTC. It translates to CASSFGTVYGYTF.

V gene TRBV5-4 combines with J gene TRBJ2-1; 7 positions agree with TRBD2. Germline CDR1 and CDR2: SGHNT and YYREEE (reference sequence). This CDR3 is built from 13 residues. V was clipped by 5 bases and J by 7 bases; unmatched bases: 6. CDR3 in DNA: TGTGCCAGCAGTACGGGAGCGGGGAATGAGCAGTTCTTC. It encodes CASSTGAGNEQFF.

The sample holds a few counts of this clone. V is TRBV7-8 and J is TRBJ1-5; tentative D call: TRBD1 (6 bases). Germline V gives CDR1 SGHVS, CDR2 FQNEAQ. V lost 5 bases and J lost 7, with 18 bases in between. The CDR3 loop spans 15 amino acids. The CDR3 loop is CASSDTGTLNQPQHF. CDR3 DNA sequence: TGTGCCAGCAGCGACACCGGGACATTGAACCAGCCCCAGCATTTT.